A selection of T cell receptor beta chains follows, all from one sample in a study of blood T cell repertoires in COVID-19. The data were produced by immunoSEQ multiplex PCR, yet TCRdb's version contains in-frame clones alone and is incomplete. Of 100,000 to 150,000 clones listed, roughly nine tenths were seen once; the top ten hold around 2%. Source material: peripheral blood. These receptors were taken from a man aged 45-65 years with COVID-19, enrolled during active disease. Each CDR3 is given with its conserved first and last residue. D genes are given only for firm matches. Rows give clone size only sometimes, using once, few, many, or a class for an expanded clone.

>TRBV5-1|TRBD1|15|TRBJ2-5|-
TGCGCCAGCAGCTTCCGGACAGGGGGACGGGAGACCCAGTACTTC
CASSFRTGGRETQYF
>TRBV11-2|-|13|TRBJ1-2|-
TGTGCCAGCAGCTTAGGGCGCGGCTATGGCTACACCTTC
CASSLGRGYGYTF
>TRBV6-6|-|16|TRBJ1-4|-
TGTGCCAGCAGTCCTTTTGGGGGCGCAACTAATGAAAAACTGTTTTTT
CASSPFGGATNEKLFF
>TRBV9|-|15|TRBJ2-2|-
TGTGCCAGCAGCCTCCGAATACAATCTTTCGGGGAGCTGTTTTTT
CASSLRIQSFGELFF
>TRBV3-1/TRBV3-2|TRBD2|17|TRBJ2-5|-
TGTGCCAGCAGCCGCCTCTCTAGCGGGAGAAGTAGGGAGACCCAGTACTTC
CASSRLSSGRSRETQYF
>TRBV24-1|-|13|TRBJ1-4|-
TGTGCCACCAGTGATTCCAACAGGGAGAAACTGTTTTTT
CATSDSNREKLFF
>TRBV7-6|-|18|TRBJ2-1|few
TGTGCCAGCAGCTTAGTAGGCGGGATTGGAGGCTCCTACAATGAGCAGTTCTTC
CASSLVGGIGGSYNEQFF
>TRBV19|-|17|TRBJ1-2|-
TGTGCCAGTAGGAAGGAACGGCAACAGGTCTTTAACTATGGCTACACCTTC
CASRKERQQVFNYGYTF
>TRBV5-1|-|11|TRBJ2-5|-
TGCGCCAGCGGGACTGAGGAGACCCAGTACTTC
CASGTEETQYF
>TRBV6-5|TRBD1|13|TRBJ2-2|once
TGTGCCAGCTACAGGGGGCATGACGGGGAGCTGTTTTTT
CASYRGHDGELFF
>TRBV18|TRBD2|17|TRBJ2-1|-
TGTGCCAGCTCACCCTCGATTAGCGGGAGGGCCTACAATGAGCAGTTCTTC
CASSPSISGRAYNEQFF
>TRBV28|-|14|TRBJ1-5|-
TGTGCCAGCAGTTTGAGCCCAGCGGGACAGCCCCAGCATTTT
CASSLSPAGQPQHF
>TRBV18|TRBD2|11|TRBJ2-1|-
TGTGCCAGCTCACTAGCGGGAGGGCAGTTCTTC
CASSLAGGQFF
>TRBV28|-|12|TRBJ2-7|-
TGTGCCAGCAGTTCCGGCTCCTACGAGCAGTACTTC
CASSSGSYEQYF
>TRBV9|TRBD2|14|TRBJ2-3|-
TGTGCCAGCAGCTCAAGCGGGACCACAGATACGCAGTATTTT
CASSSSGTTDTQYF
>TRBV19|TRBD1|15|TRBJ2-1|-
TGTGCCAGTTACCCCGGGACAGGGCCCTACAATGAGCAGTTCTTC
CASYPGTGPYNEQFF
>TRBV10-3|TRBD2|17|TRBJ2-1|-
TGTGCCATCAGTGGGCTAGCGGGAGTAAGCTCCTACAATGAGCAGTTCTTC
CAISGLAGVSSYNEQFF
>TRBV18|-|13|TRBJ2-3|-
TGTGCCAGCTCAGGCCAGGACACAGATACGCAGTATTTT
CASSGQDTDTQYF
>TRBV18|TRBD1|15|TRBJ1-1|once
TGTGCCAGCTCACCCACCGGGACAGAATCGTCCCAAGCTTTCTTT
CASSPTGTESSQAFF
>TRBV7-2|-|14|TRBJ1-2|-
TGTGCCAGCAGCTTAGTCGACAGGCTCTATGGCTACACCTTC
CASSLVDRLYGYTF
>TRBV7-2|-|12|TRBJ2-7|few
TGTGCCAGCAGCATTGGACATGGCGAGCAGTACTTC
CASSIGHGEQYF
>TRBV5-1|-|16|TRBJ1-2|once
TGCGCCAGCAGCTTGGTTGCAGGGAACTTTATCGATGGCTACACCTTC
CASSLVAGNFIDGYTF
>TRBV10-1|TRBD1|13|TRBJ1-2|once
TGCGCCAGCAGTGAGGTAGGGGGCTTGAGCTACACCTTC
CASSEVGGLSYTF
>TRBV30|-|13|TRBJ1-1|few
TGTGCCTGGAGTCCAACCCGGGACACTGAAGCTTTCTTT
CAWSPTRDTEAFF
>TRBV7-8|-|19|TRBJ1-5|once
TGTGCCAGCAGCTTAAACCCAGTCAGGGAACCATATAGCAATCAGCCCCAGCATTTT
CASSLNPVREPYSNQPQHF
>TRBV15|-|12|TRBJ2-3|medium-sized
TGTGCCACCTCCTACGCCGAAGATACGCAGTATTTT
CATSYAEDTQYF
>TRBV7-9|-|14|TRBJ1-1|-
TGTGCCAGCAGCTTAGGAGCGATCAACACTGAAGCTTTCTTT
CASSLGAINTEAFF
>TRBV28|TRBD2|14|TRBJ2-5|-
TGTGCCAGCAGCCTTAGCGGGCGTCCGGAGACCCAGTACTTC
CASSLSGRPETQYF
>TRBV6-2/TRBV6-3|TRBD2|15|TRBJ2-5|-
TGTGCCAGCAGTTATGGGGCTAGCGGGAGGTGGACCCAGTACTTC
CASSYGASGRWTQYF
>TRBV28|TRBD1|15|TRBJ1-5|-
TGTGCCAGCAGTTTGCTACAGGGGGTCCCTCAGCCCCAGCATTTT
CASSLLQGVPQPQHF
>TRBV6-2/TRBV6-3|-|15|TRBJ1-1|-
TGTGCCAGCAGTAGAACGTTTACAGCGAACACTGAAGCTTTCTTT
CASSRTFTANTEAFF
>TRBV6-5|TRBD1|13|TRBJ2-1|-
TGTGCCAGCAGCATGACAGGGCGCAATGAGCAGTTCTTC
CASSMTGRNEQFF
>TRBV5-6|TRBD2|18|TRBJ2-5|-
TGTGCCAGCAGCGAGCTCTTCAGACTAGCGGGAGAGCAAGAGACCCAGTACTTC
CASSELFRLAGEQETQYF
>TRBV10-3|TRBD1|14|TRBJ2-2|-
TGTGCCATCAGACGGACAGGGAACACCGGGGAGCTGTTTTTT
CAIRRTGNTGELFF
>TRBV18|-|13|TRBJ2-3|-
TGTGCCAGCTCACTCCAGGGGTCAGATACGCAGTATTTT
CASSLQGSDTQYF
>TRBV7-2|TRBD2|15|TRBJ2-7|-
TGTGCCAGCAGCTTAGGAGCGGGACCCCTCTACGAGCAGTACTTC
CASSLGAGPLYEQYF
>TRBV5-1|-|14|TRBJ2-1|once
TGCGCCAGCGGACCTACAGGGAAATACAATGAGCAGTTCTTC
CASGPTGKYNEQFF
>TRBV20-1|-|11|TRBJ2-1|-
TGCAGTGCTACCGGAGCGAATGAGCAGTTCTTC
CSATGANEQFF
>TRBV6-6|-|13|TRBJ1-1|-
TGTGCCAGCACGGAGGCGGGGAACACTGAAGCTTTCTTT
CASTEAGNTEAFF
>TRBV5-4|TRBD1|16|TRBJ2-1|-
TGTGCCAGCAGCTCGCTATTTTGGACAGGGAATAATGAGCAGTTCTTC
CASSSLFWTGNNEQFF
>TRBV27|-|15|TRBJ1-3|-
TGTGCCAGCAGTCCATTTACCAGGGGTGGAAACACCATATATTTT
CASSPFTRGGNTIYF
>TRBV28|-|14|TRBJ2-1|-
TGTGCCAGCAGTTTGCGTAGCGGCACGAATGAGCAGTTCTTC
CASSLRSGTNEQFF
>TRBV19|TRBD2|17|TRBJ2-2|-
TGTGCCAGTAGCCGAGACAGAGCGGGAGAGTCCACCGGGGAGCTGTTTTTT
CASSRDRAGESTGELFF
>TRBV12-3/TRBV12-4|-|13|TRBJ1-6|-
TGTGCCAGCAGTTTCGAGGCGCGGTCACCCCTCCACTTT
CASSFEARSPLHF
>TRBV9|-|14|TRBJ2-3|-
TGTGCCAGCAGCGAGAGCGGTCTCACAGATACGCAGTATTTT
CASSESGLTDTQYF
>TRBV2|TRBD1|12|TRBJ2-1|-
TGTGCCAGCAGACCCCAGGGGGATGAGCAGTTCTTC
CASRPQGDEQFF
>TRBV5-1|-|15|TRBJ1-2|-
TGCGCCAGCAGCTTGACGGCGGGGCGAGAAAGTGGCTACACCTTC
CASSLTAGRESGYTF